Only a few counts were recorded for the clone carrying this T cell receptor (beta chain). Its antigen is not identified. These data originate in a study of response to subunit inactivated influenza vaccine. Findings of the study overall: Each seasonal influenza vaccination recruits few new T cells, the authors suggested.

The CDR3 spans 14 residues. The germline V gene has CDR1 MNHEY and CDR2 SMNVEV (reference sequence). V was pared by 6 bases and J by 9 bases, with 6 bases of the junction left unmatched. TCRdb used MiXCR to reprocess the RT-PCR reads, holding one entry per CDR3 protein. The table records roughly 570,000 distinct CDR3 sequences, 11% to 15% of them present only once. The TCR originated in a man aged 50 or older who received an inactivated influenza vaccine. The genes are TRBV27 and TRBJ2-1, with 12 bases that match TRBD2. Sequences were derived from PBMCs from blood, sampled roughly 12 days after vaccination. DNA for the CDR3: TGTGCCAGCAGAACGGGACTAGCGGGCGGTGAGCAGTTCTTC. Amino acids: CASRTGLAGGEQFF.